This TCR beta chain was recovered during a study of cytomegalovirus exposure and HLA in healthy donors. The wider study: Around 89 million unique TCRs from HLA-typed donors made up an early data release.

On this clone: Its target is unknown.

Whole-study results and caveats: A later analysis revealed that TCR association rates differed between HLA loci, peaking at DRB1 and bottoming out at HLA-C.

The CDR3 has 16 amino acids. Per the germline V gene, CDR1 is LNHDA and CDR2 is SQIVND (reference sequence). The V gene end was trimmed by 9 bases and the J gene end by 1 base; junction bases not matched to a gene: 12. PCR involved 60 Vbeta and 13 Jbeta primers. This table comes from immunoSEQ multiplex PCR, and its TCRdb copy is limited to in-frame clones, with some not included. The sample includes 150,000 or so clones, 65% to 80% seen only once; the top ten take 3% to 4%. This sequence joins TRBV19 and TRBJ2-3, with TRBD1 matching 8 bases. This TCR derives from a woman in her thirties or forties in good health and CMV-seronegative. Sequenced: PBMCs. The CDR3 region is CASQRQGNGGTDTQYF. The CDR3 DNA reads TGTGCCAGCCAAAGACAGGGGAATGGGGGCACAGATACGCAGTATTTT.